The 21 T cell receptor beta chains in this list originate from one sample, sequenced in a study of blood T cell repertoires in COVID-19. Repertoires were generated with immunoSEQ multiplex PCR, while TCRdb's copy carries only in-frame clones and drops some. This table holds about 150,000 clones, over 65% found once. The specimen was peripheral blood. Source of these receptors: a man older than 75 with acute or convalescent COVID-19.

In its sample, this clone ranks as medium-sized. The gene calls are TRBV24-1 and TRBJ1-5, with a tentative D call TRBD1 (6 bases). Deletions cut 5 bases from V and 0 bases from J, with 7 bases between. The CDR3 runs 14 residues. Germline V lookup: CDR1 KGHDR, CDR2 SFDVKD. This CDR3 reads CATSAGVSNQPQHF. CDR3 DNA sequence: TGTGCCACCAGTGCAGGGGTTAGCAATCAGCCCCAGCATTTT.

This clone was detected only once. The J gene is TRBJ1-3, the V gene TRBV5-1; D uncertain. This CDR3 region has 15 residues. Germline CDR1 is SGHRS and CDR2 is YFSETQ. Deletions cut 0 bases from V and 8 bases from J, with 15 bases between. CDR3 DNA: TGCGCCAGCAGCTTGGCCGGAGTACGGCGGGACACCATATATTTT. Translation gives CASSLAGVRRDTIYF.

DNA of the CDR3: TGTGCCAGCAGCTTAGCCAGCGGGCCTCAAGAGACCCAGTACTTC. Its protein product is CASSLASGPQETQYF. This sequence joins TRBV7-6 and TRBJ2-5, with a tentative D call TRBD2 (6 bases). The V end was cut by 0 bases, the J end by 2 bases, with 10 bases between. Germline CDR1 reads SGHVS; CDR2 reads FNYEAQ. CDR3 length: 15 residues.

The CDR3 loop is CASSITPGNTEAFF. The CDR3 DNA reads as TGTGCCAGCAGCATTACCCCGGGGAACACTGAAGCTTTCTTT. J is TRBJ1-1 and V is TRBV3-1 (or the pseudogene TRBV3-2), with D unresolved. Germline CDR1 is LGHDT and CDR2 is YNNKEL (reference sequence). The CDR3 contains 14 residues. V lost 5 bases and J lost 1, with 11 bases in between.

The chain employs TRBV5-1 and TRBJ2-1; possible D gene TRBD1, 6 bases. CDR1 is SGHRS, CDR2 YFSETQ, per germline. V was trimmed by 4 bases and J by 5 bases, leaving 10 bases between them. CDR3 size: 13 residues. CDR3: CASSVQGNNEQFF. The CDR3 coding sequence is TGCGCCAGCAGCGTCCAGGGGAACAATGAGCAGTTCTTC.

This clone appeared a few times. The chain couples TRBV20-1 to TRBJ1-6, with D possibly being TRBD1 (6 bases). CDR3 length: 11 amino acids. V lost 4 bases to trimming and J lost 17 bases, with 15 bases between them. Germline V CDR1 and CDR2: DFQATT, SNEGSKA (reference sequence). The CDR3 coding sequence is TGCAGTGCTATCCAGGGGACCAAGGTCCACTTT. Translating gives CSAIQGTKVHF.

The J gene is TRBJ2-3, the V gene TRBV20-1, with 9 bases aligning to TRBD2. Germline CDR1 is DFQATT and CDR2 is SNEGSKA (reference sequence). There are 14 residues in the CDR3. V lost 3 bases and J lost 1; bases outside the gene matches: 2. The CDR3 protein is CSASPSGGTDTQYF. The CDR3 DNA is TGCAGTGCTAGTCCTAGCGGGGGCACAGATACGCAGTATTTT.

This clone has just a few counts. The CDR3 region has the DNA TGTGCCAGCTCACCAGGCATAGTGGGAGATTCACCCCTCCACTTT. It translates to CASSPGIVGDSPLHF. The V gene is TRBV18, the J gene TRBJ1-6; D not resolved. V lost 2 bases and J 8 bases, leaving 13 bases between the germline ends. The germline CDR1 and CDR2 sequences are KGHSH and LQKENI. The CDR3 has 15 amino acids.

The chain links TRBV11-3 to TRBJ2-7; tentative D call: TRBD1 (5 bases). Trimming pared 6 bases from V and 3 bases from J, leaving 12 bases between. Germline values: CDR1 SGHNT, CDR2 YENEEA. This CDR3 has 13 amino acids. The CDR3 region has the DNA TGTGCCAGCAGGTTTGTTCAGGGCTACGAGCAGTACTTC. Residues: CASRFVQGYEQYF.

The chain is built from TRBV29-1 and TRBJ2-5; D is possibly TRBD2 (7 bases). The germline V gene has CDR1 SQVTM and CDR2 ANQGSEA. The length of the CDR3 is 13 residues. The V gene lost 4 bases and the J gene lost 4 bases, with 13 bases spanning the gap. Written as DNA, the CDR3 is TGCAGCGTTGGAGGGGGGGAGGGAGAGACCCAGTACTTC. Protein product: CSVGGGEGETQYF.

This sequence joins TRBV29-1 and TRBJ1-1; 11 positions match TRBD1. Germline-derived CDR1 and CDR2 are SQVTM and ANQGSEA. The CDR3 contains 18 residues. The V and J ends lost 6 bases and 2 bases, in that order; junction bases with no gene match: 17. Here the CDR3 DNA reads TGCAGCGTGGTACCGGACAGGGGGCTTAGTTGGGCAAACACTGAAGCTTTCTTT. Translated: CSVVPDRGLSWANTEAFF.

This clone was counted only a few times. The chain is built from TRBV7-2 and TRBJ2-5, with D perhaps matching TRBD1 (6 bases). Germline CDR1 SGHTA, CDR2 FQGNSA. V gave up 2 bases and J gave up 0 bases, with 7 bases separating them. There are 14 residues in the CDR3. CDR3 residues: CASSLQGNQETQYF. Written as DNA, the CDR3 is TGTGCCAGCAGCTTACAGGGGAACCAAGAGACCCAGTACTTC.

The rearrangement uses TRBV6-5 and TRBJ1-5; D is perhaps TRBD1 (6 bases). The germline CDR1 and CDR2 sequences are MNHEY and SVGAGI. The CDR3 extends over 13 amino acids. Trimming took off 6 bases at V and 6 bases at J, with 12 bases between the two ends. The CDR3 region is CASSRGGRQPQHF. In DNA, the CDR3 is TGTGCCAGCAGCCGCGGGGGCCGTCAGCCCCAGCATTTT.

This chain uses TRBV27 with TRBJ1-5, with D maybe TRBD1 (6 bases). The CDR3 is 14 amino acids. Germline V gene sequence: CDR1 MNHEY, CDR2 SMNVEV (reference sequence). V gave up 8 bases and J gave up 0 bases, with 11 bases separating them. CDR3 coding DNA: TGTGCCAGCGGGACACGAAATAGCAATCAGCCCCAGCATTTT. Translated, it gives CASGTRNSNQPQHF.

The V gene is TRBV29-1, the J gene TRBJ2-5; perhaps TRBD1 as D (5 bases). CDR3 size: 13 residues. V lost 4 bases, J lost 2 bases, and 11 bases lay in between. CDR1 and CDR2 (germline): SQVTM, ANQGSEA. For the CDR3, the DNA is TGCAGCGTTGGACAGAATATGCAAGAGACCCAGTACTTC. Protein product: CSVGQNMQETQYF. The full variable domain, completed using reference TRBV29-1 and TRBJ2-5, is SAVISQKPSRDICQRGTSLTIQCQVDSQVTMMFWYRQQPGQSLTLIATANQGSEATYESGFVIDKFPISRPNLTFSTLTVSNMSPEDSSIYLCSVGQNMQETQYFGPGTRLLVL.

This clone has more than one count but fewer than ten. J is TRBJ2-7 and V is TRBV11-3; 9 positions match TRBD2. The CDR3 covers 14 residues. The J segment lost 2 bases and the V segment lost 5 bases, leaving 4 bases of the junction unmatched. Per germline, CDR1 SGHNT and CDR2 YENEEA. This chain's CDR3 is CASSQQRGAYEQYF. For the CDR3, the DNA is TGTGCCAGCAGCCAACAGCGGGGGGCCTACGAGCAGTACTTC.

The chain couples TRBV6-2 or TRBV6-3 to TRBJ2-2, with 7 bases matching TRBD1. The V and J ends lost 0 bases and 4 bases, in that order; junction bases with no gene match: 8. This CDR3 contains 17 residues. Looked up from germline, CDR1 is MNHEY and CDR2 is SVGEGT. CDR3 sequence: CASSYSSRGRLTGELFF. CDR3 bases: TGTGCCAGCAGTTACTCGAGTAGGGGGCGGCTCACCGGGGAGCTGTTTTTT.

The chain is built from TRBV19 and TRBJ2-2; D is perhaps TRBD2 (6 bases). Germline V gene lookup returns CDR1 LNHDA and CDR2 SQIVND (reference sequence). V was pared by 1 base and J by 5 bases, with 17 bases between. The CDR3 covers 17 residues. CDR3 region: CASSIGRRGQTTGELFF. In DNA, the CDR3 is TGTGCCAGTAGTATAGGGAGGAGGGGTCAAACTACCGGGGAGCTGTTTTTT.

The rearrangement uses TRBV18 and TRBJ1-3, with D unresolved. Germline CDR1 reads KGHSH; CDR2 reads LQKENI. The CDR3 length is 13 residues. Trimming pared 0 bases from V and 8 bases from J, leaving 8 bases between. CDR3 region: CASSPPIRDTIYF. The CDR3 DNA reads as TGTGCCAGCTCACCACCCATACGCGACACCATATATTTT.

The chain employs TRBV11-2 and TRBJ1-2; the match to TRBD1 covers 8 bases. The CDR3 loop spans 13 amino acids. Germline values: CDR1 SGHAT, CDR2 FQNNGV. The ends lost 6 bases at V and 7 bases at J; junction bases unmatched: 7. This CDR3 is CASRETGGGGYTF. The CDR3 DNA sequence: TGTGCCAGCAGAGAAACAGGGGGTGGTGGCTACACCTTC.

This clone appeared a single time. The chain carries TRBV6-2 or TRBV6-3 and TRBJ1-5; 9 nucleotides align to TRBD1. CDR1 MNHEY and CDR2 SVGEGT come from the germline V gene. This CDR3 has 18 amino acids. The V gene end was trimmed by 0 bases and the J gene end by 2 bases; junction bases not matched to a gene: 8. CDR3 DNA: TGTGCCAGCAGTTACTCGAGGGGACAGGGTGGGGGCAATCAGCCCCAGCATTTT. Translating gives CASSYSRGQGGGNQPQHF.